What follows are 4 T cell receptor beta chains derived from one specimen sequenced in a study of cytomegalovirus exposure and HLA in healthy donors. The table came from immunoSEQ multiplex PCR; TCRdb's copy has only in-frame clones and leaves some out. The sample consists of 100,000 to 120,000 clones, approximately 90% of them appearing once. The sequenced material came from PBMCs. The receptors were gathered from a woman in her twenties or thirties in good health and CMV-seropositive.

V and J are TRBV20-1 and TRBJ2-1; perhaps TRBD1 as D (6 bases). The germline V gene has CDR1 DFQATT and CDR2 SNEGSKA (reference sequence). The V gene lost 5 bases and the J gene lost 12 bases, with 14 bases spanning the gap. CDR3 length: 11 residues. DNA for the CDR3: TGCAGTGCTGTGGGGGCCGGCGGGCAGTTCTTC. This encodes CSAVGAGGQFF.

The chain carries TRBV5-6 and TRBJ2-5, with D perhaps matching TRBD2 (6 bases). The CDR3 is 13 amino acids. The germline V gene has CDR1 SGHDT and CDR2 YYEEEE. The ends were cut back, 4 bases at V and 5 bases at J, with 12 bases in the middle. The CDR3 is CASSRGAGETQYF. The CDR3 nucleotides read TGTGCCAGCAGCCGTGGGGCGGGGGAGACCCAGTACTTC.

The V call is TRBV30, the J call TRBJ2-3, with 9 bases identical to TRBD2. The CDR3 is 15 amino acids. V shed 1 base and J 2 bases; nucleotides not matched to a gene: 4. The germline CDR1 and CDR2 sequences are GTSNPN and SVGIG (reference sequence). The DNA of the CDR3 is TGTGCCTGGAGTGGGACTAGCGCCTTCACAGATACGCAGTATTTT. Translation gives CAWSGTSAFTDTQYF.

In its sample, this clone was seen once. This sequence joins TRBV30 and TRBJ2-3; weak D call: TRBD2 (6 bases). The ends were cut back, 5 bases at V and 4 bases at J, with 7 bases in the middle. CDR1 and CDR2 from the germline V gene are GTSNPN and SVGIG (reference sequence). This CDR3 comprises 11 residues. The CDR3 loop reads CAWGEADTQYF. The CDR3 DNA is TGTGCCTGGGGGGAGGCAGATACGCAGTATTTT.